Listed here are 16 T cell receptor beta chains from one sample, sequenced in a study of CD8+CD57+ T cells in acquired aplastic anemia. CDR3 and TCR beta VDJ profiling relied on a genomic DNA template. Via MiXCR, TCRdb re-called the reads, giving one row per CDR3 protein. The table includes around 50,000 distinct CDR3 sequences, about 78% detected once. Source material: sorted CD4+, CD8+, or CD8+CD57+ T cells (not recorded which) from PBMCs. The receptor source for this set is a human donor in good health, serving as a control.

The rearrangement links TRBV15 to TRBJ2-3; 10 nucleotides agree with TRBD1. Germline CDR1 and CDR2: LNHNV and YYDKDF (reference sequence). The CDR3 has 14 amino acids. The V gene end was trimmed by 5 bases and the J gene end by 5 bases; junction bases not matched to a gene: 4. The CDR3 coding sequence is TGTGCCACCAGCGCTGACAGGGGGCTAGATACGCAGTATTTT. Protein product: CATSADRGLDTQYF.

This clonotype turned up a few times. CDR3 nucleotide sequence: TGCAGCGTTGAAGGACAGCTTAGGAACTATGGCTACACCTTC. The encoded protein is CSVEGQLRNYGYTF. The chain joins TRBV29-1 to TRBJ1-2; tentative D call: TRBD1 (5 bases). Germline CDR1 reads SQVTM; CDR2 reads ANQGSEA. V lost 1 base and J 2 bases, leaving 11 bases between the germline ends. There are 14 residues in the CDR3.

In this sample, this clonotype turned up many times. The chain employs TRBV4-1 and TRBJ2-1; D perhaps matches TRBD2 (6 bases). Between the trimmed V and J ends, which lost 4 bases and 9 bases, there was a span of 10 bases. The CDR3 covers 12 residues. Germline V CDR1 and CDR2: MGHRA, YSYEKL. The CDR3 loop reads CASSPSGPEQFF. CDR3 nucleotide sequence: TGCGCCAGCAGCCCCAGCGGGCCTGAGCAGTTCTTC.

This clonotype was found a few times. This chain links TRBV5-6 with TRBJ2-1, with 16 bases aligning to TRBD2. Germline loops: CDR1 SGHDT, CDR2 YYEEEE. V shed 4 bases and J 4 bases; nucleotides not matched to a gene: 2. This CDR3 is 16 amino acids long. CDR3 DNA: TGTGCCAGCAGCCTGGGACTAGCGGGAGGGTACAATGAGCAGTTCTTC. Its protein product is CASSLGLAGGYNEQFF.

This clonotype was seen ten or more times. The chain combines TRBV30 with TRBJ1-1, with D perhaps matching TRBD1 (6 bases). The CDR3 spans 12 residues. Germline-derived CDR1 and CDR2 are GTSNPN and SVGIG (reference sequence). Trimming took 0 bases from V and 8 from J, leaving 10 bases between them. The chain's CDR3 is CAWSVQGEEAFF. The CDR3, as DNA: TGTGCCTGGAGTGTACAGGGCGAAGAAGCTTTCTTT.

The chain carries TRBV15 and TRBJ1-5; D gene unclear. CDR3 size: 14 residues. The germline V and J ends were trimmed by 0 bases and 0 bases, with 3 bases remaining between them. The germline gives CDR1 LNHNV, CDR2 YYDKDF (reference sequence). Here the CDR3 reads CATSRDYSNQPQHF. The CDR3 coding sequence is TGTGCCACCAGCAGAGATTATAGCAATCAGCCCCAGCATTTT.

This clonotype was seen at least ten times. The chain links TRBV14 to TRBJ1-4, with 8 bases that match TRBD1. The germline gives CDR1 SGHDN, CDR2 FVKESK. Trimming at V came to 8 bases and at J to 5 bases, leaving 13 bases not matched to a gene. The CDR3 contains 16 residues. DNA of the CDR3: TGTGCCAGCTTTACCGAGACAGGGGCGGAAAATGAAAAACTGTTTTTT. Translating gives CASFTETGAENEKLFF.

This clonotype was seen more than once but under ten times. Here the CDR3 reads CASNRGQGTNEQFF. CDR3 sequence (DNA): TGTGCCAGCAATCGAGGACAGGGAACGAATGAGCAGTTCTTC. This sequence joins TRBV25-1 and TRBJ2-1, with 8 bases aligning to TRBD1. V lost 7 bases to trimming and J lost 7 bases; unmatched junction nucleotides: 9. CDR1 is MGHDK and CDR2 is SYGVNS in the germline V gene. The CDR3 spans 14 residues.

V is TRBV9 and J is TRBJ1-5; D call uncertain. The CDR3 loop spans 16 amino acids. Germline V gene data show CDR1 as SGDLS and CDR2 as YYNGEE. Trimming took 2 bases from V and 2 from J, leaving 14 bases between them. The CDR3 DNA is TGTGCCAGCAGCGTTGCAGCCGAGGGTCGCAATCAGCCCCAGCATTTT. Translating it yields CASSVAAEGRNQPQHF.

This clonotype has a single count. The chain employs TRBV7-8 and TRBJ1-1, with unresolved D. Germline CDR1 is SGHVS and CDR2 is FQNEAQ. There are 12 residues in the CDR3. V lost 0 bases, J lost 6 bases, and 5 bases lay in between. In nucleotides, the CDR3 is TGTGCCAGCAGCTTAGCGCTCGCTGAAGCTTTCTTT. Protein: CASSLALAEAFF.

The chain employs TRBV19 and TRBJ2-3; TRBD1 agrees at 8 bases. Unmatched junction bases numbered 6, after V lost 9 bases and J lost 4 bases. Germline-derived CDR1 and CDR2 are LNHDA and SQIVND (reference sequence). The CDR3 is 13 residues long. In DNA form, the CDR3 reads TGTGCCAGCGGACAGGGCGGAGCAGATACGCAGTATTTT. Protein: CASGQGGADTQYF.

The chain is built from TRBV25-1 and TRBJ1-1; no definite D call. Germline values: CDR1 MGHDK, CDR2 SYGVNS. The CDR3 spans 14 residues. Trimming removed 1 base from V and 0 bases from J, with 6 bases in between. The CDR3, as DNA: TGTGCCAGCAGTGAATCCTTTATGAACACTGAAGCTTTCTTT. Protein: CASSESFMNTEAFF.

The V call is TRBV5-1, the J call TRBJ1-5; 10 nucleotides line up with TRBD1. Germline lookup yields CDR1 SGHRS and CDR2 YFSETQ. The junction had 3 bases not matched to a gene; V was cut back by 4 bases and J by 5 bases. This CDR3 comprises 14 residues. The CDR3 DNA is TGCGCCAGCAGCCCCGGACAGGGGGATCAGCCCCAGCATTTT. Translating gives CASSPGQGDQPQHF. Together with reference TRBV5-1 and TRBJ1-5, the CDR3 gives the full variable domain: KAGVTQTPRYLIKTRGQQVTLSCSPISGHRSVSWYQQTPGQGLQFLFEYFSETQRNKGNFPGRFSGRQFSNSRSEMNVSTLELGDSALYLCASSPGQGDQPQHFGDGTRLSIL.

The chain is built from TRBV19 and TRBJ2-2, with D hard to call. The length of the CDR3 is 14 residues. Trimming shortened V by 5 bases and J by 6 bases, and 13 bases separated the two germline ends. CDR1 is LNHDA, CDR2 SQIVND, per germline (reference sequence). As DNA, the CDR3 is TGTGCCAGTAGTTTGTCCCTAACCCCCGGGGAGCTGTTTTTT. This gives the protein CASSLSLTPGELFF.

This clonotype was detected only a few times. This chain connects TRBV20-1 to TRBJ2-5, with a possible D match to TRBD2 (5 bases). Trimming shortened V by 3 bases and J by 0 bases, and 8 bases separated the two germline ends. This CDR3 is 13 amino acids long. The germline V gene encodes CDR1 DFQATT and CDR2 SNEGSKA (reference sequence). The CDR3 loop is CSARRADQETQYF. CDR3 DNA sequence: TGCAGTGCTAGGAGGGCAGACCAAGAGACCCAGTACTTC.

Ten or more counts support this clonotype. The chain uses TRBV6-4 and TRBJ2-1, with 11 bases lining up with TRBD1. V trimming: 3 bases; J trimming: 5 bases; junction bases outside the gene matches: 3. The CDR3 runs to 15 residues. The germline gives CDR1 MRHNA, CDR2 SNTAGT. In DNA form, the CDR3 reads TGTGCCAGCAGTGAAGGGACAGGGGGAAACAATGAGCAGTTCTTC. It codes for CASSEGTGGNNEQFF.